This T cell receptor (beta chain) was observed in a study of somatic mutations in cytotoxic T cells in rheumatoid arthritis. Both CD4+ and CD8+ cells were separated through positive magnetic bead selection, and their purity was verified using flow cytometry. TCRdb's copy holds only in-frame clones and misses some; the assay was immunoSEQ multiplex PCR. Of about 12,000 clones in the sample, 70% to 80% were seen once. Germline V gene lookup returns CDR1 MDHEN and CDR2 SYDVKM. With 5 bases clipped from V and 4 bases from J, the junction kept 7 bases outside the gene matches. This CDR3 is 15 amino acids long. Details on this clone: Its antigen is not identified.

Study-wide points: Antigens bound by the expanded CD8+ clones were not identified.

Sequencing was carried out using CD8+ T cells sorted from blood. The V and J genes are TRBV28 and TRBJ2-2, with 7 bases fitting TRBD1. The source of this sequence is a woman aged 35 to 49 in good health. CDR3 sequence: CASSPDRESTGELFF. The CDR3 DNA reads TGTGCCAGCAGTCCCGACAGGGAGTCCACCGGGGAGCTGTTTTTT.